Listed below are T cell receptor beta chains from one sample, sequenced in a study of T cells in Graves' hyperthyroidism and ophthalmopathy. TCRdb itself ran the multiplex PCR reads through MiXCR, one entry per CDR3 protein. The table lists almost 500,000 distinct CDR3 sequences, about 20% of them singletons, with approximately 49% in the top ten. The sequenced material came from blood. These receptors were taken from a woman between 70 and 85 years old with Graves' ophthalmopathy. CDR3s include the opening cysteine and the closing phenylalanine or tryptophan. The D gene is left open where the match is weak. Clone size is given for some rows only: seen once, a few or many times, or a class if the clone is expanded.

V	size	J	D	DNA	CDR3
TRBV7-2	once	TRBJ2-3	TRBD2	TGTGCCAGCAGCTTGGGGGGGACTAGCGGGAGCGGTGTGGATACGCAGTATTTT	CASSLGGTSGSGVDTQYF
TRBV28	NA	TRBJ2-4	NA	TGTGCCAGCAGTTCATGGTCCGGGGCCCTAGCCAAAAACATTCAGTACTTC	CASSSWSGALAKNIQYF
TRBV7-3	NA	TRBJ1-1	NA	TGTGCCAGCAGCTTAACCATGATGGGGCCTGAAGCTTTCTTT	CASSLTMMGPEAFF
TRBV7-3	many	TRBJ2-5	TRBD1	TGTGCCAGCAGCCTCGGGGACAGCCAAGAGACCCAGTACTTC	CASSLGDSQETQYF
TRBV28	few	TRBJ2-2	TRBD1	TGTGCCAGCAGGGGACAGGGTAGCACCGGGGAGCTGTTTTTT	CASRGQGSTGELFF
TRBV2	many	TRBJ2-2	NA	TGTGCCAGCAGTGCCCTAAGGAACACCGGGGAGCTGTTTTTT	CASSALRNTGELFF
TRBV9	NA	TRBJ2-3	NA	TGTGCCAGCAGCGCAACAGGGAGCCAAAGCACAGATACGCAGTATTTT	CASSATGSQSTDTQYF
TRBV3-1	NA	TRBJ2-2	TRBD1	TGTGCCAGCAGCCAAGTTAGCGGACAGGGCGTAAACACCGGGGAGCTGTTTTTT	CASSQVSGQGVNTGELFF
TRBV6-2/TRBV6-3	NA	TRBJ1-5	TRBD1	TGTGCCAGCAGTTACACCCCGGCGACAGGGGGCGCAGGGCAGCCCCAGCATTTT	CASSYTPATGGAGQPQHF
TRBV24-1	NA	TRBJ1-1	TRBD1	TGTGCCACCAGTGATCCTGGGACAGGGAGAGCTTTCTTT	CATSDPGTGRAFF
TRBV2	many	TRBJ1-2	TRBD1	TGTGCCAGCAGCTCCGGGACAGGGAGGGGCTATGGCTACACCTTC	CASSSGTGRGYGYTF
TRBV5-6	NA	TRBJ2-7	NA	TGTGCCAGCAGCCATAAAACGGGGGCATACGAGCAGTACTTC	CASSHKTGAYEQYF
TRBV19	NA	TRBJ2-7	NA	TGTGCCAGTAGTACTACAGGTATCTACGAGCAGTACTTC	CASSTTGIYEQYF
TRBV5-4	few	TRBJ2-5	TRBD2	TGTGCCAGCAGCCGGGGGACTAGAGGGGAGACCCAGTACTTC	CASSRGTRGETQYF
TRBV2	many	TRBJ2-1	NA	TGTGCCAGCAGTGAAGGCACCGCGGTCTACAATGAGCAGTTCTTC	CASSEGTAVYNEQFF
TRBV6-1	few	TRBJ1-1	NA	TGTGCCAGCAGTTCCCCCCCACAGTTCCCTGAAGCTTTCTTT	CASSSPPQFPEAFF
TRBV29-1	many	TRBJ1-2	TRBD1	TGCAGCGTTGACCAGACAGGGGATTATGGCTACACCTTC	CSVDQTGDYGYTF
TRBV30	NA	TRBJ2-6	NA	TGTGCCTGGTCCAAGGGTGGGGCCAACGTCCTGACTTTC	CAWSKGGANVLTF
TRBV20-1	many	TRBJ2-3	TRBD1	TGCAGTGCCAGGGACAGGGGACGATTGATCGCAGATACGCAGTATTTT	CSARDRGRLIADTQYF
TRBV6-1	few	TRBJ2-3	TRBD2	TGTGCCAGCAGCTCAACGGGACTAGCGGGAAGGGCCCGCACAGATACGCAGTATTTT	CASSSTGLAGRARTDTQYF
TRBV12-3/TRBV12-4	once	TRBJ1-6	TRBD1	TGTGCCAGCAGTTCTTCCAGGGGGCAATCACCCCTCCACTTT	CASSSSRGQSPLHF
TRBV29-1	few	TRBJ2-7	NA	TGCAGCGTTTTTCCAGGGGCCGGCGAGCAGTACTTC	CSVFPGAGEQYF
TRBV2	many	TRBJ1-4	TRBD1	TGTGCCAGCAGCGGGACAGTACTCAATGAAAAACTGTTTTTT	CASSGTVLNEKLFF
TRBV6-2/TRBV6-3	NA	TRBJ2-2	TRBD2	TGTGCCAGCAGGTCGGTAGGGAAAACTAGCGGCACCGGGGAGCTGTTTTTT	CASRSVGKTSGTGELFF
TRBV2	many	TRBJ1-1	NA	TGTGCCAGCAGTGATAATAGGTTCCCTGAAGCTTTCTTT	CASSDNRFPEAFF
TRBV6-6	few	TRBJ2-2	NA	TGTGCCAGCAGTTACTCCCCGAACTCAGGAGGGGAGCTGTTTTTT	CASSYSPNSGGELFF
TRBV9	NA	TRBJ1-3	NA	TGTGCCAGCAGCGTAGGAGGGGGGGCGATTGGAAACACCATATATTTT	CASSVGGGAIGNTIYF
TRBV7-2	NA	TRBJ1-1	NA	TGTGCCAGCATCGAGGGATTGGGGGGCTCAGGTTGGAACACTGAAGCTTTCTTT	CASIEGLGGSGWNTEAFF
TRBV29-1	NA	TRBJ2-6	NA	TGCAGCGCAGAGAGCTCTGGGGCCAACGTCCTGACTTTC	CSAESSGANVLTF
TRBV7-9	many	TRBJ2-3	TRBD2	TGTGCCAGCAGCGTTAGCGGGAGAAATACGCAGTATTTT	CASSVSGRNTQYF
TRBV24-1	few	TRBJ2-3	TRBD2	TGTGCCACCAGTGATTTGCGACGGACTAGCGGGGTCACAGATACGCAGTATTTT	CATSDLRRTSGVTDTQYF
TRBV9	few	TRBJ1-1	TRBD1	TGTGCCAGCAGCGTTACCGGTGGGGGGACAGGGGTAAACACTGAAGCTTTCTTT	CASSVTGGGTGVNTEAFF
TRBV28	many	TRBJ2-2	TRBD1	TGTGCCAGCAGTCCCTCCCGGACAGGCAACACCGGGGAGCTGTTTTTT	CASSPSRTGNTGELFF
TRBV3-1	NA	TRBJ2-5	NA	TGTGCCAGCAGCCAAGCGAGGTCGGAGACCCAGTACTTC	CASSQARSETQYF
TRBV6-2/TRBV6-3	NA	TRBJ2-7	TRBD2	TGTGCCAGCAGCAGCGGGAGAGAAGCCGAGCAGTACTTC	CASSSGREAEQYF
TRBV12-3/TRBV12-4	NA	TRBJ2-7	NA	TGTGCCAGCAGTTTGCAGGGTTCCCACGAGCAGTACTTC	CASSLQGSHEQYF
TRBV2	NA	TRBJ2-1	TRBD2	TGTGCCAGCGGGAGACTAGCGGGAGGTAGTGATGAGCAGTTCTTC	CASGRLAGGSDEQFF
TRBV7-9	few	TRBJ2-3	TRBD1	TGTGCCAGCAGCCCGTTGACAGGGGGTGGTACGCAGTATTTT	CASSPLTGGGTQYF
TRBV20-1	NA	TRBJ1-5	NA	TGCAGTGCTAGTTATGGCACCGATCAGCCCCAGCATTTT	CSASYGTDQPQHF
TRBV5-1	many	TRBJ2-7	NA	TGCGCCAGCAGCGTTGACAGGACCTACGAGCAGTACTTC	CASSVDRTYEQYF
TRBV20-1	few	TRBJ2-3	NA	TGCAGTGCTAAGGGGAGCACAGATACGCAGTATTTT	CSAKGSTDTQYF
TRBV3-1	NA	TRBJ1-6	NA	TGTGCCAGCAGCCAGGGGGGCGCACCCCTCCACTTT	CASSQGGAPLHF
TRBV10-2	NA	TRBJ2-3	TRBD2	TGCGCCAGCAGGCGCGGGAGGGCCCCCACAGATACGCAGTATTTT	CASRRGRAPTDTQYF
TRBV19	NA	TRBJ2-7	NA	TGTGCCAGTACCGATACAGGTAACGAGCAGTACTTC	CASTDTGNEQYF
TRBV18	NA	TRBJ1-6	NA	TGTGCCAGCTCATCCCCGGACAATTCACCCCTCCACTTT	CASSSPDNSPLHF
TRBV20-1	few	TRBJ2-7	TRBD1	TGCAGTGCTAGGCGGGGACAGGGAAACTACGAGCAGTACTTC	CSARRGQGNYEQYF
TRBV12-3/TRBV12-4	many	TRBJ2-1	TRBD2	TGTGCCATCTCGACCGGGACGGGGGGCAATGAGCAGTTCTTC	CAISTGTGGNEQFF